This T cell receptor beta chain was captured by sequencing in a study of cytomegalovirus exposure and HLA in healthy donors. Regarding the study as a whole: Earlier analysis found most TCR beta V segments productive about 87% or about 30% of the time. A later analysis appeared to link common viral pathogens to several of the most significant clusters. In a later analysis, CMV-associated beta chains were mostly HLA-associated, it appeared.

About this clone itself: Its antigen is undetermined.

Vbeta (60) and Jbeta (13) primers were used in the PCR. Libraries were prepared by immunoSEQ multiplex PCR; TCRdb keeps only in-frame clonotypes and omits some of them. The repertoire holds hundreds of thousands of clones, with around 80% as singletons. The sequence came from a middle-aged woman in good health and CMV-seronegative. Sequenced input: PBMCs.

The CDR3: CASSLGRGGSYEQYF. CDR3 bases: TGTGCCAGCAGCTTAGGTCGGGGAGGCTCCTACGAGCAGTACTTC. The chain is built from TRBV7-6 and TRBJ2-5; tentatively, D is TRBD2 (6 bases). The J call is in doubt because the DNA end fits TRBJ2-7 better. Germline-derived CDR1 and CDR2 are SGHVS and FNYEAQ. The length of the CDR3 is 15 residues.